The 32 T cell receptor beta chains below all came from one sample that was sequenced in a study of cytomegalovirus exposure and HLA in healthy donors. Some clones are missing from TCRdb's copy, which holds only in-frame ones; the method was immunoSEQ multiplex PCR. Found here are hundreds of thousands of clones, roughly 88% of them singletons; the top ten hold roughly 3%. Sequenced sample: PBMCs. Receptors originate from a woman in her 30s in good health and CMV-seronegative.

The chain carries TRBV7-9 and TRBJ2-3; no clear D gene. The CDR3 sequence is 13 residues long. V was pared by 5 bases and J by 2 bases, with 8 bases between. Germline loops: CDR1 SEHNR, CDR2 FQNEAQ (reference sequence). The CDR3 is CASSLGFTDTQYF. The CDR3 DNA reads TGTGCCAGCAGCCTAGGCTTCACAGATACGCAGTATTTT.

This sequence joins TRBV29-1 and TRBJ1-2; D gene unclear. The V end lost 1 base, the J end lost 4 bases, and 13 bases lay between the germline ends. Looked up from germline, CDR1 is SQVTM and CDR2 is ANQGSEA. The CDR3 sequence is 14 residues long. The CDR3, as DNA: TGCAGCGTTGAAGGCCCAAAGAAGGGCTATGGCTACACCTTC. This translates into CSVEGPKKGYGYTF. Full variable domain (rest looked up from reference TRBV29-1 and TRBJ1-2): SAVISQKPSRDICQRGTSLTIQCQVDSQVTMMFWYRQQPGQSLTLIATANQGSEATYESGFVIDKFPISRPNLTFSTLTVSNMSPEDSSIYLCSVEGPKKGYGYTFGSGTRLTVV.

The chain is built from TRBV9 and TRBJ2-6; D uncertain. The V gene lost 0 bases and the J gene lost 4 bases, with 11 bases spanning the gap. The CDR3 extends over 16 amino acids. CDR1 and CDR2 (germline): SGDLS, YYNGEE. CDR3 DNA: TGTGCCAGCAGCGTAGCGAGAACTGCAGGGGCCAACGTCCTGACTTTC. Encoded protein: CASSVARTAGANVLTF.

The rearrangement joins TRBV7-6 to TRBJ2-7; 16 nucleotides match TRBD2. CDR1 is SGHVS, CDR2 FNYEAQ, per germline. Germline trimming cut 5 bases from V and 4 bases from J; bases unmatched to any gene: 2. The CDR3 is made up of 15 amino acids. The CDR3 sequence is CASSTGLAGGYEQYF. The CDR3 region has the DNA TGTGCCAGCAGCACGGGACTAGCGGGAGGGTACGAGCAGTACTTC.

The rearrangement joins TRBV5-8 to TRBJ2-7, with 7 bases aligning to TRBD1. J lost 4 bases, V lost 4 bases, and 11 bases had no gene match. The CDR3 loop spans 15 amino acids. Per the germline V gene, CDR1 is SGHTS and CDR2 is YDEGEE. Here the CDR3 reads CASSATGAQGYEQYF. The CDR3 region has the DNA TGTGCCAGCAGCGCAACAGGGGCCCAGGGGTACGAGCAGTACTTC.

In its sample, this clone was seen a few times. The chain combines TRBV27 with TRBJ2-7; D is perhaps TRBD2 (6 bases). The ends were cut back, 8 bases at V and 6 bases at J, with 11 bases in the middle. The CDR3 consists of 11 residues. Germline CDR1 and CDR2: MNHEY and SMNVEV (reference sequence). The CDR3 DNA follows: TGTGCCAGCCGCCGGGGGACCGAGCAGTACTTC. This sequence encodes CASRRGTEQYF.

J is TRBJ2-5 and V is TRBV7-8; 9 nucleotides agree with TRBD1. The CDR3 covers 15 residues. Germline CDR1 SGHVS, CDR2 FQNEAQ. V was clipped by 4 bases and J by 5 bases; unmatched bases: 8. The CDR3 DNA reads as TGTGCCAGCAGCTCGGACAGGGGTTCCTTCGAGACCCAGTACTTC. Translating gives CASSSDRGSFETQYF.

Details on this clone: The sample carries other DNA sequences with the same CDR3. The chain combines TRBV27 with TRBJ2-3, with D uncertain. With 4 bases removed from V and 3 bases from J, the gap between germline ends came to 2 bases. From germline, CDR1 is MNHEY and CDR2 SMNVEV (reference sequence). The CDR3 consists of 11 residues. The CDR3 sequence: CASSSTDTQYF. For the CDR3, the DNA is TGTGCCAGCAGTTCAACAGATACGCAGTATTTT.

The chain carries TRBV9 and TRBJ2-7; D is unresolved. The V end was cut by 4 bases, the J end by 3 bases, with 20 bases between. The CDR3 is 16 residues long. CDR1 is SGDLS and CDR2 is YYNGEE in the germline V gene. The chain's CDR3 is CASSPHLGSAIYEQYF. The CDR3 DNA is TGTGCCAGCAGCCCCCATCTGGGATCAGCCATCTACGAGCAGTACTTC.

The genes are TRBV30 and TRBJ2-2, with 8 bases that match TRBD2. Germline V gene data show CDR1 as GTSNPN and CDR2 as SVGIG (reference sequence). The length of the CDR3 is 13 residues. The CDR3 DNA sequence: TGTGCTGTCGGCGCGGGAGGTACCGGGGAGCTGTTTTTT. Protein: CAVGAGGTGELFF.

The rearrangement joins TRBV9 to TRBJ2-1; 10 positions match TRBD2. Germline V gives CDR1 SGDLS, CDR2 YYNGEE. The CDR3 runs 21 residues. V dropped 3 bases and J dropped 1; count of bases not matched to a gene: 19. The CDR3: CASSAGPGTSELRGSYNEQFF. CDR3 nucleotide sequence: TGTGCCAGCAGCGCAGGCCCCGGGACTAGCGAATTGCGAGGGTCCTACAATGAGCAGTTCTTC. Full variable domain (rest looked up from reference TRBV9 and TRBJ2-1): DSGVTQTPKHLITATGQRVTLRCSPRSGDLSVYWYQQSLDQGLQFLIQYYNGEERAKGNILERFSAQQFPDLHSELNLSSLELGDSALYFCASSAGPGTSELRGSYNEQFFGPGTRLTVL.

The genes are TRBV28 and TRBJ1-2; possibly TRBD1 for D (5 bases). Trimming took off 3 bases at V and 5 bases at J, with 34 bases between the two ends. Looked up from germline, CDR1 is MDHEN and CDR2 is SYDVKM. The CDR3 totals 21 residues. The CDR3 loop reads CASSFGDLSPRTVINRYGYTF. The CDR3 coding sequence is TGTGCCAGCAGTTTCGGGGATTTGAGCCCCAGAACCGTCATAAACAGGTATGGCTACACCTTC.

This chain joins TRBV6-5 and TRBJ2-1; D perhaps matches TRBD2 (5 bases). The CDR3 is 15 residues long. Trimming pared 2 bases from V and 2 bases from J, leaving 10 bases between. Germline CDR1 and CDR2: MNHEY and SVGAGI. The CDR3: CASSYIGGPYNEQFF. CDR3 DNA: TGTGCCAGCAGTTACATCGGCGGGCCCTACAATGAGCAGTTCTTC.

CDR3 protein: CASSLDGGTYEQYF. The CDR3 region has the DNA TGTGCCAGCAGTTTGGACGGGGGAACCTACGAGCAGTACTTC. The chain is built from TRBV28 and TRBJ2-7; a possible D gene is TRBD2 (6 bases). The CDR3 spans 14 residues. Germline V gene data show CDR1 as MDHEN and CDR2 as SYDVKM. Trimming pared 3 bases from V and 2 bases from J, leaving 11 bases between.

The gene calls are TRBV10-3 and TRBJ2-1, with no clear D. V was trimmed by 3 bases and J by 8 bases, leaving 11 bases between them. The CDR3 runs to 13 residues. Per germline, CDR1 ENHRY and CDR2 SYGVKD. The CDR3 coding sequence is TGTGCCATCAGTGATTACTCCGGTGATGAGCAGTTCTTC. This codes for CAISDYSGDEQFF.

The chain recombines TRBV5-8 with TRBJ2-5, with TRBD1 as a possible D gene (5 bases). Trimming pared 3 bases from V and 5 bases from J, leaving 11 bases between. The germline V gene has CDR1 SGHTS and CDR2 YDEGEE. The CDR3 runs to 13 residues. The CDR3, as DNA: TGTGCCAGCAGCTCCTTGGGGCGGGAGACCCAGTACTTC. Translating gives CASSSLGRETQYF.

The rearrangement uses TRBV27 and TRBJ1-5; TRBD1 might be the D (5 bases). Germline V gives CDR1 MNHEY, CDR2 SMNVEV (reference sequence). The CDR3 extends over 15 amino acids. V shed 0 bases and J shed 7 bases, with 13 bases lying between them. The CDR3 coding sequence is TGTGCCAGCAGTTTATCTTGGGGGGAAAGGCAGCCCCAGCATTTT. The encoded protein is CASSLSWGERQPQHF.

The gene calls are TRBV7-6 and TRBJ2-3; D call uncertain. V was trimmed by 0 bases and J by 2 bases, leaving 18 bases between them. Germline CDR1 and CDR2: SGHVS and FNYEAQ. The CDR3 consists of 18 residues. CDR3 nucleotides: TGTGCCAGCAGCTTAGCGCTCATGGGCAGTTCCACCACAGATACGCAGTATTTT. This translates into CASSLALMGSSTTDTQYF.

The chain uses TRBV7-9 and TRBJ2-4, with D possibly being TRBD1 (5 bases). V was cut by 1 base and J by 1 base, with 5 bases left in between. The CDR3 loop spans 14 amino acids. Germline CDR1 and CDR2: SEHNR and FQNEAQ (reference sequence). The CDR3 loop is CASSLEGAKNIQYF. The CDR3 DNA reads as TGTGCCAGCAGCTTAGAGGGGGCCAAAAACATTCAGTACTTC.

V is TRBV7-9 and J is TRBJ2-5, with a tentative D call TRBD2 (5 bases). Trimming removed 5 bases at V and 4 bases at J, with 11 bases between. CDR3 length: 13 amino acids. The germline V gene encodes CDR1 SEHNR and CDR2 FQNEAQ (reference sequence). CDR3 in amino acids: CASSPRTLETQYF. The CDR3 DNA follows: TGTGCCAGCAGCCCACGGACTTTAGAGACCCAGTACTTC.

The chain has TRBV28 and TRBJ2-1, with unresolved D. Trimming cost V 6 bases and J 0 bases, with 15 bases left between them. Per germline, CDR1 MDHEN and CDR2 SYDVKM. There are 16 residues in the CDR3. CDR3 amino acids: CASSPPLPRSYNEQFF. Written as DNA, the CDR3 is TGTGCCAGCAGCCCCCCCCTGCCCCGCTCCTACAATGAGCAGTTCTTC.

Concerning this clone: Other DNA sequences within the sample encode an identical CDR3. The chain is built from TRBV28 and TRBJ2-7; D call uncertain. The V and J ends lost 3 bases and 0 bases respectively, with 12 bases between them. The CDR3 is made up of 15 amino acids. Germline lookup yields CDR1 MDHEN and CDR2 SYDVKM. CDR3 amino acids: CASSFRGLSSYEQYF. The CDR3 DNA reads as TGTGCCAGCAGTTTTCGCGGATTGAGCTCCTACGAGCAGTACTTC.

This sequence joins TRBV29-1 and TRBJ1-2; D gene ambiguous. V was pared by 0 bases and J by 8 bases, with 7 bases between. Germline CDR1 and CDR2: SQVTM and ANQGSEA. This CDR3 has 11 amino acids. The DNA of the CDR3 is TGCAGCGTTGAAGAGTCCGGGGGCTACACCTTC. This codes for CSVEESGGYTF.

The chain is built from TRBV21-1 and TRBJ2-7; the table's D gene call, TRBD2, was not cross checked with the DNA. TRBV21-1 is given as a pseudogene. The CDR3 has 19 residues. CDR3 in amino acids: CASSKSCGGLAGGPDEQYF. The CDR3 bases are TGTGCCAGCAGCAAATCTTGTGGTGGACTAGCGGGAGGGCCCGACGAGCAGTACTTC.

J is TRBJ1-2 and V is TRBV4-2; D ambiguous. This CDR3 region has 15 residues. The germline V gene has CDR1 LGHNA and CDR2 YNFKEQ. V lost 1 base to trimming and J lost 7 bases, with 16 bases between them. As DNA, the CDR3 is TGTGCCAGCAGCCAAGTTTCGGCGGATGCTGTTGGCTACACCTTC. Its protein is CASSQVSADAVGYTF.

V and J are TRBV7-3 and TRBJ2-7; D remains ambiguous. Trimming cost V 3 bases and J 2 bases, with 11 bases left between them. CDR1 and CDR2 (germline): SGHTA, FQGTGA. The CDR3 spans 14 residues. The CDR3 is CASSFLKRPYEQYF. The CDR3 nucleotides read TGTGCCAGCAGCTTCCTAAAGCGACCCTACGAGCAGTACTTC.

The chain joins TRBV28 to TRBJ2-2; 8 bases are a match to TRBD1. V trimming: 8 bases; J trimming: 3 bases; junction bases outside the gene matches: 5. Germline V gene lookup returns CDR1 MDHEN and CDR2 SYDVKM. This CDR3 comprises 14 residues. The DNA for the CDR3 is TGTGCCAGCGATGGACAGGGCGACACCGGGGAGCTGTTTTTT. Protein sequence: CASDGQGDTGELFF.

V and J are TRBV18 and TRBJ2-1, with 12 bases identical to TRBD2. CDR1 is KGHSH and CDR2 is LQKENI in the germline V gene. The CDR3 sequence is 17 residues long. V was clipped by 2 bases and J by 4 bases; unmatched bases: 6. The CDR3 here is CASSPAGGTSGYNEQFF. The DNA of the CDR3 is TGTGCCAGCTCACCAGCCGGGGGGACTAGCGGGTACAATGAGCAGTTCTTC.

The chain joins TRBV7-8 to TRBJ2-7; 12 bases are shared with TRBD2. CDR1 and CDR2 from the germline V gene are SGHVS and FQNEAQ. The V and J ends lost 10 bases and 9 bases, in that order; junction bases with no gene match: 7. The length of the CDR3 is 12 residues. CDR3 amino acids: CATSGLAGTQYF. CDR3 coding DNA: TGTGCCACCTCTGGACTAGCGGGGACGCAGTACTTC.

The V gene is TRBV11-2, the J gene TRBJ2-7, with D possibly matching TRBD1 (6 bases). Per the germline V gene, CDR1 is SGHAT and CDR2 is FQNNGV. The CDR3 consists of 14 residues. Deletions cut 4 bases from V and 5 bases from J, with 15 bases between. The CDR3 DNA sequence: TGTGCCAGCAGCTCCACAACCTACAGGGACGAGCAGTACTTC. Encoded protein: CASSSTTYRDEQYF.

The CDR3 coding sequence is TGTGCCAGTAGCCGAGGTCGGGGTGTACAAGAGACCCAGTACTTC. This sequence encodes CASSRGRGVQETQYF. The J gene is TRBJ2-5, the V gene TRBV19; tentative D call: TRBD2 (5 bases). V gave up 6 bases and J gave up 2 bases, with 16 bases separating them. CDR3 length equals 15 residues. Germline lookup yields CDR1 LNHDA and CDR2 SQIVND (reference sequence).

V gene TRBV6-5 combines with J gene TRBJ1-1, with D unresolved. The germline CDR1 and CDR2 sequences are MNHEY and SVGAGI. Trimming stripped 7 bases from V and 0 bases from J, with 9 bases between. This CDR3 is 13 amino acids long. The CDR3 DNA sequence: TGTGCCAGCACGACAACTCTGAACACTGAAGCTTTCTTT. This translates into CASTTTLNTEAFF.